This T cell receptor (beta chain) derives from a study of cytomegalovirus exposure and HLA in healthy donors. A note on this clone: The antigen remains unidentified.

With 60 Vbeta and 13 Jbeta primers, the PCR was carried out. Profiled with immunoSEQ multiplex PCR; TCRdb holds only in-frame clones, not every one. The table has 90,000 to 130,000 clones, about 76% seen once; the top ten hold approximately 4.4%. The CDR3 loop spans 17 amino acids. Trimming removed 2 bases from V and 2 bases from J; junction bases left unmatched: 7. Germline V CDR1 and CDR2: MRHNA, SNTAGT. Study results and limitations: Some TCR beta chains (164 of them) were listed as cytomegalovirus-associated. Among donors in an Asian-associated ancestry cluster, a later analysis reportedly found fewer N-insertions than the roughly 700-donor mean.

The chain joins TRBV6-4 to TRBJ2-7, with 12 positions matching TRBD2. The sample consisted of PBMCs. The sequence was collected from a man aged 30 to 45 in good health and CMV-seropositive. This CDR3 reads CASSDGSLAGGTYEQYF. The DNA for the CDR3 is TGTGCCAGCAGTGACGGATCCCTAGCGGGGGGGACCTACGAGCAGTACTTC.